The 16 T cell receptor beta chains below all came from one sample that was sequenced in a study of technical replicates of blood from a handful of donors. Sequencing used immunoSEQ multiplex PCR; TCRdb keeps in-frame clones, though not all of them. This table holds 75,000 to 100,000 clones, around 90% found once. What was sequenced was T cells isolated from PBMCs. The source is a human donor in good health.

The chain carries TRBV4-1 and TRBJ1-5; weak D call: TRBD1 (6 bases). Germline lookup yields CDR1 MGHRA and CDR2 YSYEKL. The CDR3 runs 17 residues. V dropped 0 bases and J dropped 5 bases, with 17 bases sitting between them. The CDR3 region is CASSQDPGQRGYQPQHF. In DNA, the CDR3 is TGCGCCAGCAGCCAAGATCCCGGACAGAGGGGGTATCAGCCCCAGCATTTT.

As to this clone: Other DNA sequences within the sample encode an identical CDR3. The chain employs TRBV11-2 and TRBJ1-1; D call uncertain. CDR3 size: 14 residues. V was clipped by 5 bases and J by 5 bases, with 15 bases between them. Germline V gene lookup returns CDR1 SGHAT and CDR2 FQNNGV. The CDR3 DNA reads TGTGCCAGCAGCCTGGCCCCGAGAGGGACTGAAGCTTTCTTT. It specifies CASSLAPRGTEAFF.

The rearrangement uses TRBV4-1 and TRBJ2-5; TRBD2 might be the D (7 bases). CDR1 and CDR2 (germline): MGHRA, YSYEKL. There are 15 residues in the CDR3. Trimming took 3 bases from V and 4 from J, leaving 15 bases between them. The CDR3 spells CASSQGGAVGETQYF. Written as DNA, the CDR3 is TGCGCCAGCAGCCAGGGGGGGGCAGTAGGAGAGACCCAGTACTTC.

Regarding this clone: One junction end disagrees with the germline gene, perhaps due to a read error. The chain combines TRBV18 with TRBJ1-4; D is unclear. The V gene's germline CDR1 is KGHSH and CDR2 LQKENI. The CDR3 covers 16 residues. The CDR3 here is CASSPLDGSLNEKLFF. The CDR3 bases are TGTGCCAGCTCCCCACTTGACGGGTCCCTTAATGAAAAACTGTTTTTT.

The CDR3 DNA reads TGTGCCAGCAGTGAAGGTCCCGGACAGGTTCCGGGCTACACCTTC. This codes for CASSEGPGQVPGYTF. This rearrangement joins TRBV2 to TRBJ1-2; 7 bases fit TRBD1. The V and J ends lost 1 base and 8 bases, in that order; junction bases with no gene match: 10. CDR1 and CDR2 from the germline V gene are SNHLY and FYNNEI. The CDR3 is made up of 15 amino acids.

The CDR3 DNA reads TGTGCCAGCAGTGAGCGGGAGGCTTGGCCCACAGATACGCAGTATTTT. Translating gives CASSEREAWPTDTQYF. V and J are TRBV2 and TRBJ2-3; 8 bases line up with TRBD2. The germline V gene has CDR1 SNHLY and CDR2 FYNNEI. Trimming removed 3 bases from V and 2 bases from J; junction bases left unmatched: 7. There are 16 residues in the CDR3. Full variable domain (outside the CDR3, taken from reference TRBV2 and TRBJ2-3): EPEVTQTPSHQVTQMGQEVILRCVPISNHLYFYWYRQILGQKVEFLVSFYNNEISEKSEIFDDQFSVERPDGSNFTLKIRSTKLEDSAMYFCASSEREAWPTDTQYFGPGTRLTVL.

The V call is TRBV6-1, the J call TRBJ2-2; 7 nucleotides match TRBD2. This CDR3 comprises 14 residues. The ends lost 6 bases at V and 8 bases at J; junction bases unmatched: 9. CDR1 is MNHNS and CDR2 is SASEGT in the germline V gene. In DNA form, the CDR3 reads TGTGCCAGCAGAGGGACTACCTCGGGAGGGGAGCTGTTTTTT. It specifies CASRGTTSGGELFF.

The chain employs TRBV29-1 and TRBJ2-7; the D is unclear. Trimming removed 4 bases at V and 3 bases at J, with 4 bases between. Looked up from germline, CDR1 is SQVTM and CDR2 is ANQGSEA. The CDR3 runs 10 residues. This CDR3 reads CSVVIYEQYF. CDR3 nucleotides: TGCAGCGTTGTAATCTACGAGCAGTACTTC.

The CDR3 DNA is TGTGCTAGTGGTCTAGGGACAGGGGGCGCTTGGGGCTACACCTTC. It yields the protein CASGLGTGGAWGYTF. The chain joins TRBV12-5 to TRBJ1-2, with 12 positions matching TRBD1. The trim removed 5 bases at V and 8 bases at J, leaving 9 bases unmatched. CDR3 length equals 15 residues. Germline V CDR1 and CDR2: LGHNT, FRNRAP.

There are a few counts of this clone. V gene TRBV4-1 combines with J gene TRBJ2-2; 10 bases map to TRBD2. This CDR3 is 18 amino acids long. After removal of 1 base from V and 5 bases from J, the junction contained 10 bases not matched to a gene. In germline, CDR1 is MGHRA, CDR2 YSYEKL. In DNA form, the CDR3 reads TGCGCCAGCAGCCAAGGAGGCCTAGCGGGAGTTGGAACCGGGGAGCTGTTTTTT. Its translation is CASSQGGLAGVGTGELFF.

This chain links TRBV7-9 with TRBJ2-3; possible D gene TRBD2, 5 bases. Trimming cost V 5 bases and J 6 bases, with 18 bases left between them. This CDR3 is built from 15 residues. CDR1 is SEHNR and CDR2 is FQNEAQ in the germline V gene (reference sequence). CDR3 sequence (DNA): TGTGCCAGCAGCCAGGACTCTCTCTCGTCCGATACGCAGTATTTT. Translation: CASSQDSLSSDTQYF.

The rearrangement uses TRBV6-1 and TRBJ1-1; D ambiguous. The length of the CDR3 is 13 residues. Germline CDR1 and CDR2: MNHNS and SASEGT. Trimming removed 4 bases from V and 6 bases from J, with 12 bases in between. For the CDR3, the DNA is TGTGCCAGCAGTGGGAGCAAGTTCGCTGAAGCTTTCTTT. Residues: CASSGSKFAEAFF.

This chain joins TRBV5-1 and TRBJ1-5; D is possibly TRBD1 (6 bases). This CDR3 is built from 15 residues. Trimming took off 4 bases at V and 0 bases at J, with 11 bases between the two ends. CDR1 and CDR2 (germline): SGHRS, YFSETQ. As DNA, the CDR3 is TGCGCCAGCAGCCTACAGGGCGATAGCAATCAGCCCCAGCATTTT. Protein sequence: CASSLQGDSNQPQHF.

In this sample, this clone turned up once. The rearrangement links TRBV6-5 to TRBJ2-7, with D possibly TRBD1 on 6 matching bases. This CDR3 spans 15 amino acids. Trimming removed 3 bases from V and 3 bases from J, with 15 bases in between. Per germline, CDR1 MNHEY and CDR2 SVGAGI. CDR3 bases: TGTGCCAGCAGTTATACAGGGACGAACTACTACGAGCAGTACTTC. Translated, it gives CASSYTGTNYYEQYF.

This clone showed up just a few times. The chain joins TRBV29-1 to TRBJ1-1; D perhaps matches TRBD1 (6 bases). Germline CDR1 is SQVTM and CDR2 is ANQGSEA. This CDR3 region has 10 residues. V lost 4 bases, J lost 7 bases, and 7 bases lay in between. CDR3 bases: TGCAGCGTTGTACAGGGTGAAGCTTTCTTT. Translating gives CSVVQGEAFF.

The CDR3 spells CASSEEAASYEQYF. Written as DNA, the CDR3 is TGTGCCAGCAGTGAAGAAGCGGCCTCCTACGAGCAGTACTTC. The chain combines TRBV6-1 with TRBJ2-7, with a weak D call TRBD2 (5 bases). This CDR3 is 14 amino acids long. Germline-derived CDR1 and CDR2 are MNHNS and SASEGT. V lost 1 base, J lost 0 bases, and 7 bases lay in between.